The clone carrying this TCR beta chain has a count of ten or more. CDR1 is SQVTM, CDR2 ANQGSEA, per germline. Unmatched junction bases numbered 1, after V lost 4 bases and J lost 3 bases. The CDR3 sequence is 12 residues long. This sample is part of a study of blood T cell repertoires in COVID-19. Study details: Samples taken during acute and convalescent COVID-19 were collected in the United States, Italy and Spain. T cells, B-cell-depleted T cells, or PBMCs provided the cDNA or gDNA that served as material.

Source study methods: By means of reference gene primer amplification, nucleated cell counts were estimated. Generated by immunoSEQ multiplex PCR, the TCRdb table keeps only in-frame clones and is missing some. The V and J calls and clone size come from that table; D and trimming were worked out from the DNA. This table holds roughly 63,000 clones, about 74% found once. The sample taken for sequencing was peripheral blood. The source is a woman aged 80 or older with acute or convalescent COVID-19. The genes are TRBV29-1 and TRBJ2-5; 8 nucleotides agree with TRBD2. The CDR3 here is CSVVSGEETQYF. CDR3 in DNA: TGCAGCGTTGTTAGCGGGGAAGAGACCCAGTACTTC.